This TCR beta chain was captured by sequencing in a study of cytomegalovirus exposure and HLA in healthy donors. CDR3 length: 16 amino acids. CDR1 is ENHRY and CDR2 is SYGVKD in the germline V gene. Unmatched junction bases numbered 14, after V lost 7 bases and J lost 7 bases. Both 60 Vbeta primers and 13 Jbeta primers went into the PCR. Data came from immunoSEQ multiplex PCR; TCRdb stores just in-frame clones and leaves some out. The sample totals about 210,000 clones. Sequencing input: PBMCs. V and J are TRBV10-3 and TRBJ2-1; 9 positions agree with TRBD2. The clonotype was recovered from a woman under 40 in good health and CMV-seropositive. The CDR3 loop reads CAITNPIAGDRNEQFF. The CDR3 nucleotides read TGTGCCATCACCAACCCAATAGCGGGAGATCGGAATGAGCAGTTCTTC.